These 18 T cell receptor beta chains were all obtained from the same sample, sequenced in a study of cytomegalovirus exposure and HLA in healthy donors. Vbeta (60) and Jbeta (13) primers were used in the PCR. Assay used: immunoSEQ multiplex PCR; TCRdb lists only in-frame clones, some missing. The profile shows about 120,000 clones, 70% to 85% of them singletons. Material for sequencing was PBMCs. The receptors originated from a woman aged 40 to 50 in good health and CMV-seropositive.

The V call is TRBV30, the J call TRBJ1-2, with a weak D call TRBD1 (6 bases). The CDR3 spans 13 residues. Germline V gene data show CDR1 as GTSNPN and CDR2 as SVGIG (reference sequence). The V and J ends lost 3 bases and 8 bases respectively, with 16 bases between them. As DNA, the CDR3 is TGTGCCTGGAGCGAGACGCTGAGGGGGGGCTACACCTTC. Translating gives CAWSETLRGGYTF.

The V call is TRBV6-1, the J call TRBJ2-3; 11 bases line up with TRBD2. The CDR3 runs 17 residues. Germline CDR1 is MNHNS and CDR2 is SASEGT. J gave up 5 bases and V 2 bases, and 9 bases lay outside the gene matches. In DNA, the CDR3 is TGTGCCAGCAGTGAACAACTCCCCACTAGCGGGGGAGATACGCAGTATTTT. Residues: CASSEQLPTSGGDTQYF.

A note on this clone: This same CDR3 is encoded by further DNA sequences in the sample. This chain connects TRBV9 to TRBJ1-5; weak D call: TRBD1 (5 bases). Trimming left V 0 bases short and J 0 bases short, with 7 bases between. This CDR3 is 15 amino acids long. Germline-derived CDR1 and CDR2 are SGDLS and YYNGEE. CDR3 nucleotide sequence: TGTGCCAGCAGCGTAGGAACAGGTAGCAATCAGCCCCAGCATTTT. Protein product: CASSVGTGSNQPQHF.

V usage is TRBV7-2 and J usage is TRBJ2-6; 10 nucleotides match TRBD1. The CDR3 is made up of 18 amino acids. Trimming at V came to 2 bases and at J to 3 bases, leaving 7 bases not matched to a gene. The V gene's germline CDR1 is SGHTA and CDR2 FQGNSA. For the CDR3, the DNA is TGTGCCAGCAGCTTAACGACAGGGGGCTTGTTTGGGGCCAACGTCCTGACTTTC. Translating gives CASSLTTGGLFGANVLTF. Supplemented by reference TRBV7-2 and TRBJ2-6, the full variable domain reads GAGVSQSPSNKVTEKGKDVELRCDPISGHTALYWYRQSLGQGLEFLIYFQGNSAPDKSGLPSDRFSAERTGGSVSTLTIQRTQQEDSAVYLCASSLTTGGLFGANVLTFGAGSRLTVL.

The V gene is TRBV5-4, the J gene TRBJ1-2, with TRBD1 matching 8 bases. V lost 0 bases, J lost 7 bases, and 8 bases stayed unmatched. This CDR3 has 15 amino acids. CDR1 SGHNT and CDR2 YYREEE come from the germline V gene (reference sequence). As DNA, the CDR3 is TGTGCCAGCAGCTTGGAGTTGCCAGGGGGCGGTGGCTACACCTTC. This translates into CASSLELPGGGGYTF.

V gene TRBV11-3 combines with J gene TRBJ1-6; D is possibly TRBD1 (6 bases). Between the trimmed V and J ends, which lost 4 bases and 7 bases, there was a span of 14 bases. CDR1 and CDR2 from the germline V gene are SGHNT and YENEEA. This CDR3 spans 15 amino acids. The CDR3 bases are TGTGCCAGCAGCTACTCCGGGACAAACAATTCACCCCTCCACTTT. Protein: CASSYSGTNNSPLHF.

V and J are TRBV7-9 and TRBJ2-5; 7 nucleotides agree with TRBD1. CDR3 size: 14 residues. The J segment lost 2 bases and the V segment lost 5 bases, leaving 5 bases of the junction unmatched. Per germline, CDR1 SEHNR and CDR2 FQNEAQ (reference sequence). The DNA for the CDR3 is TGTGCCAGCAGCCCCTCCAGGGGGCAAGAGACCCAGTACTTC. Protein: CASSPSRGQETQYF.

This chain joins TRBV7-3 and TRBJ2-1; 15 bases are a match to TRBD2. J lost 10 bases, V lost 5 bases, and 6 bases had no gene match. CDR3 length: 15 amino acids. The V gene's germline CDR1 is SGHTA and CDR2 FQGTGA. CDR3 amino acids: CASSASGTSGGEQFF. DNA of the CDR3: TGTGCCAGCAGCGCCTCCGGGACTAGCGGGGGGGAGCAGTTCTTC.

The V and J genes are TRBV6-5 and TRBJ2-7, with D possibly TRBD1 on 6 matching bases. Trimming took off 5 bases at V and 5 bases at J, with 13 bases between the two ends. CDR1 and CDR2 (germline): MNHEY, SVGAGI. The CDR3 is 13 amino acids. The DNA of the CDR3 is TGTGCCAGCAGTCGAGGGGGACATAACGAGCAGTACTTC. It yields the protein CASSRGGHNEQYF.

The rearrangement uses TRBV6-5 and TRBJ2-1; 12 bases map to TRBD2. Germline V gene lookup returns CDR1 MNHEY and CDR2 SVGAGI. Trimming at V came to 6 bases and at J to 7 bases, leaving 7 bases not matched to a gene. The CDR3 contains 15 residues. CDR3 sequence (DNA): TGTGCCAGCAGACTCGGGACTAGCGGGCGGAATGAGCAGTTCTTC. The encoded protein is CASRLGTSGRNEQFF.

The rearrangement uses TRBV30 and TRBJ2-7; the D gene is possibly TRBD2 (5 bases). CDR3 length: 14 residues. The V gene's germline CDR1 is GTSNPN and CDR2 SVGIG (reference sequence). V was cut by 2 bases and J by 4 bases, with 15 bases left in between. The CDR3 region is CAWSPNRPGYEQYF. In DNA form, the CDR3 reads TGTGCCTGGAGTCCAAATCGTCCGGGGTACGAGCAGTACTTC.

V is TRBV15 and J is TRBJ1-4; TRBD1 matches 7 bases. Germline V lookup: CDR1 LNHNV, CDR2 YYDKDF (reference sequence). The trim removed 5 bases at V and 7 bases at J, leaving 7 bases unmatched. This CDR3 contains 14 residues. The CDR3 DNA follows: TGTGCCACCAGCTCACAGGGGAACGGTGAAAAACTGTTTTTT. Its translation: CATSSQGNGEKLFF.

Worth noting for this clone: At one of its ends the junction is not consistent with the germline gene, which may arise from a read error. The chain has TRBV7-6 and TRBJ2-1, with 12 bases lining up with TRBD2. CDR3 length: 14 residues. Germline loops: CDR1 SGHVS, CDR2 FNYEAQ. The CDR3 DNA follows: TGTGCCTGCAGGACTAGCGGGGCCAGGGGGGAGCAGTTCTTC. It specifies CACRTSGARGEQFF.

The genes are TRBV19 and TRBJ1-1, with 7 bases identical to TRBD1. Looked up from germline, CDR1 is LNHDA and CDR2 is SQIVND (reference sequence). V shed 5 bases and J 0 bases; nucleotides not matched to a gene: 9. This CDR3 spans 16 amino acids. The CDR3 is CASSATGAGMNTEAFF. DNA of the CDR3: TGTGCCAGTAGTGCCACAGGGGCTGGGATGAACACTGAAGCTTTCTTT.

The chain joins TRBV5-6 to TRBJ1-4; 7 nucleotides align to TRBD1. This CDR3 comprises 15 residues. The V gene's germline CDR1 is SGHDT and CDR2 YYEEEE. Trimming cost V 2 bases and J 5 bases; bases outside gene matches: 6. The CDR3 region is CASSLMTGPNEKLFF. In DNA, the CDR3 is TGTGCCAGCAGCTTAATGACAGGGCCAAATGAAAAACTGTTTTTT.

V and J are TRBV30 and TRBJ2-7; 7 nucleotides line up with TRBD1. V trimming: 3 bases; J trimming: 5 bases; junction bases outside the gene matches: 7. The CDR3 runs 13 residues. The germline CDR1 and CDR2 sequences are GTSNPN and SVGIG (reference sequence). The CDR3 loop reads CAWRQNTGDEQYF. In DNA form, the CDR3 reads TGTGCCTGGAGACAAAATACAGGGGACGAGCAGTACTTC.

V is TRBV5-1 and J is TRBJ1-4, with 9 nucleotides matching TRBD1. The ends lost 3 bases at V and 0 bases at J; junction bases unmatched: 6. This CDR3 contains 17 residues. Germline-derived CDR1 and CDR2 are SGHRS and YFSETQ. The CDR3 DNA sequence: TGCGCCAGCAGCTCCGGGACAGGGACCGCAACTAATGAAAAACTGTTTTTT. Protein product: CASSSGTGTATNEKLFF.

This chain joins TRBV5-1 and TRBJ1-1; 9 bases are a match to TRBD1. This CDR3 is 13 amino acids long. The V segment lost 4 bases and the J segment 5 bases; nucleotides outside the gene matches: 3. Germline V gene data show CDR1 as SGHRS and CDR2 as YFSETQ. CDR3 residues: CASSTGGGTEAFF. The CDR3 DNA reads TGCGCCAGCAGCACAGGGGGCGGGACTGAAGCTTTCTTT.